What follows are 13 T cell receptor beta chains derived from one specimen sequenced in a study of blood T cells in healthy people across ages. Alongside a J-beta primer mix, a sample-barcoded 5' primer served in a second PCR lasting about 6 to 11 cycles. TCRdb reprocessed the 5' RACE reads with MiXCR, giving one entry per CDR3 protein. The table shows hundreds of thousands of distinct CDR3 sequences, with more than 35% occurring only once. The sample comprised blood. The origin of the receptors is an elderly man in good health.

This clonotype was seen at least ten times. The chain employs TRBV9 and TRBJ2-1, with D unclear. Germline loops: CDR1 SGDLS, CDR2 YYNGEE. The CDR3 is 11 residues long. Deletions cut 4 bases from V and 10 bases from J, with 9 bases between. The DNA of the CDR3 is TGTGCCAGCAGCCCCCTAGGGGAGCAGTTCTTC. This gives the protein CASSPLGEQFF.

The table lists this clonotype with a few counts. The chain has TRBV6-1 and TRBJ1-2; 9 bases match TRBD1. Germline V gene data show CDR1 as MNHNS and CDR2 as SASEGT. The CDR3 spans 15 residues. V trimming: 2 bases; J trimming: 6 bases; junction bases outside the gene matches: 7. CDR3 in amino acids: CASSETGQGTHGYTF. The CDR3 DNA reads TGTGCCAGCAGTGAAACTGGACAGGGGACGCATGGCTACACCTTC.

The sample holds a few counts of this clonotype. V gene TRBV20-1 combines with J gene TRBJ2-5, with 7 bases lining up with TRBD1. V trimming: 7 bases; J trimming: 1 base; junction bases outside the gene matches: 6. Germline CDR1 is DFQATT and CDR2 is SNEGSKA (reference sequence). The CDR3 extends over 13 amino acids. The CDR3 is CSVRGTVQETQYF. DNA for the CDR3: TGCAGTGTCAGGGGGACAGTCCAAGAGACCCAGTACTTC.

This rearrangement joins TRBV20-1 to TRBJ2-7; 9 nucleotides match TRBD2. This CDR3 is 15 amino acids long. V shed 0 bases and J 5 bases; nucleotides not matched to a gene: 8. CDR1 and CDR2 from the germline V gene are DFQATT and SNEGSKA (reference sequence). The CDR3 protein is CSARDPAGGGNEQYF. CDR3 coding DNA: TGCAGTGCTAGAGACCCAGCGGGAGGTGGTAACGAGCAGTACTTC.

Only a few counts were recorded for this clonotype. The V call is TRBV29-1, the J call TRBJ2-7; 8 nucleotides match TRBD1. CDR1 and CDR2 from the germline V gene are SQVTM and ANQGSEA. CDR3 size: 14 residues. J gave up 3 bases and V 6 bases, and 10 bases lay outside the gene matches. In DNA, the CDR3 is TGCAGCGTCGCCGAGCAGGGGGCTGGCTACGAGCAGTACTTC. Residues: CSVAEQGAGYEQYF.

This clonotype was found a few times. The chain employs TRBV7-2 and TRBJ2-5; 10 nucleotides line up with TRBD2. The CDR3 covers 14 residues. Trimming at V came to 3 bases and at J to 4 bases, leaving 2 bases not matched to a gene. Germline V gives CDR1 SGHTA, CDR2 FQGNSA. This CDR3 reads CASSFIAGGETQYF. CDR3 in DNA: TGTGCCAGCAGCTTCATAGCGGGAGGAGAGACCCAGTACTTC.

In this sample, this clonotype turned up many times. This chain uses TRBV29-1 with TRBJ1-2; TRBD1 agrees at 7 bases. After removal of 7 bases from V and 5 bases from J, the junction contained 13 bases not matched to a gene. The CDR3 extends over 14 amino acids. Germline V lookup: CDR1 SQVTM, CDR2 ANQGSEA. The CDR3 region has the DNA TGCAGCGCCCAAAAAGACAGGGCCTCATATGGCTACACCTTC. Residues: CSAQKDRASYGYTF.

Here the CDR3 reads CSARSRTSGYTQYF. The CDR3 DNA sequence: TGCAGTGCTAGATCAAGGACTAGCGGGTATACGCAGTATTTT. This chain joins TRBV20-1 and TRBJ2-3; 11 bases are a match to TRBD2. The germline gives CDR1 DFQATT, CDR2 SNEGSKA (reference sequence). The CDR3 is 14 amino acids. J lost 7 bases, V lost 2 bases, and 5 bases had no gene match.

This clonotype showed up just a few times. J is TRBJ2-7 and V is TRBV7-9, with 8 bases lining up with TRBD1. Germline trimming cut 4 bases from V and 5 bases from J; bases unmatched to any gene: 4. CDR1 SEHNR and CDR2 FQNEAQ come from the germline V gene (reference sequence). The CDR3 sequence is 13 residues long. CDR3 DNA sequence: TGTGCCAGCAGCTCGGACAGGGCCAACGAGCAGTACTTC. It codes for CASSSDRANEQYF.

The CDR3 DNA sequence: TGTGCCAGCAGTGCACGAGTAACTAGCGGGAGTTTCAATGAGCAGTTCTTC. Its protein product is CASSARVTSGSFNEQFF. The V gene is TRBV27, the J gene TRBJ2-1, with TRBD2 matching 11 bases. The germline V gene encodes CDR1 MNHEY and CDR2 SMNVEV (reference sequence). Unmatched junction bases numbered 12, after V lost 5 bases and J lost 6 bases. CDR3 size: 17 residues.

In its sample, this clonotype was seen a few times. V gene TRBV9 combines with J gene TRBJ2-3, with TRBD2 as a possible D gene (6 bases). The ends were cut back, 0 bases at V and 6 bases at J, with 14 bases in the middle. This CDR3 comprises 15 residues. Germline V gene sequence: CDR1 SGDLS, CDR2 YYNGEE. CDR3 coding DNA: TGTGCCAGCAGCGTAGGACTAGAATCTGCCGATACGCAGTATTTT. Its translation is CASSVGLESADTQYF.

A note on this clonotype: This may stem from a read error, because a much larger clone lies one nucleotide away. This rearrangement joins TRBV7-2 to TRBJ2-7; D is possibly TRBD2 (6 bases). CDR3 size: 14 residues. Germline values: CDR1 SGHTA, CDR2 FQGNSA. V lost 5 bases and J lost 0, with 11 bases in between. The CDR3 spells CASSVGTYSYEQYF. The CDR3, as DNA: TGTGCCAGCAGCGTGGGGACTTACTCCTACGAGCAGTACTTC.

The chain uses TRBV24-1 and TRBJ2-5; D unresolved. Trimming took 4 bases from V and 6 from J, leaving 20 bases between them. The CDR3 is 16 amino acids. Germline CDR1 is KGHDR and CDR2 is SFDVKD. The CDR3 DNA sequence: TGTGCCACCAGTGACCCCGGAACAGCGTTTGGGAAGACCCAGTACTTC. This translates into CATSDPGTAFGKTQYF.